Listed below are T cell receptor beta chains from one sample, sequenced in a study of blood T cell repertoires in COVID-19. Data came from immunoSEQ multiplex PCR; TCRdb stores just in-frame clones and leaves some out. In the table there are about 100,000 clones, around nine tenths of which are singletons. Sequencing used peripheral blood. These receptors all stem from a woman in her twenties or thirties with acute or convalescent COVID-19. Each CDR3 is given with its conserved first and last residue. A D gene is named only where the DNA matches it firmly. Size is omitted from some rows. Given values are once, few, many or a class for expanded clones.

v_gene,abundance,d_gene,len,j_gene,CDR3nt,CDR3aa
TRBV5-8,.,TRBD2,15,TRBJ2-5,TGTGCCAGCAGCTTGGGGTCTAGCGGGGGAGAGACCCAGTACTTC,CASSLGSSGGETQYF
TRBV6-5,.,.,15,TRBJ1-2,TGTGCCAGCAGTTACTTCCCACAGGTCGTGGATGGCTACACCTTC,CASSYFPQVVDGYTF
TRBV19,.,TRBD1,15,TRBJ2-2,TGTGCCAGTAGTTTGGTTAACAGGGGAACCGGGGAGCTGTTTTTT,CASSLVNRGTGELFF
TRBV15,.,.,14,TRBJ1-3,TGTGCCACCAGCAGAGATCAATCTGGAAACACCATATATTTT,CATSRDQSGNTIYF
TRBV7-9,.,.,11,TRBJ2-1,TGTGCCATGGAGGGGGCAGGAGGGCAGTTCTTC,CAMEGAGGQFF
TRBV6-6,.,.,12,TRBJ1-2,TGTGCCAGCACCCCCGACAGGCATGGCTACACCTTC,CASTPDRHGYTF
TRBV20-1,.,.,15,TRBJ2-7,TGCAGTGCTAGTAGCAGCAAGGGAGGCTCCTACGAGCAGTACTTC,CSASSSKGGSYEQYF
TRBV7-2,.,TRBD1,15,TRBJ2-5,TGTGCCAGCAGCCCCCAGACAGGGGGCGAGGAGACCCAGTACTTC,CASSPQTGGEETQYF
TRBV19,.,.,14,TRBJ1-5,TGTGCCAGTAGTATAGGCAGGAACAATCAGCCCCAGCATTTT,CASSIGRNNQPQHF
TRBV6-5,few,TRBD1,15,TRBJ1-2,TGTGCCAGCAGCTCGAGACAGGGGGAGGTCTATGGCTACACCTTC,CASSSRQGEVYGYTF
TRBV4-2,.,.,14,TRBJ1-5,TGTGCCAGCAGCCAAGAAAGAGGGTACCAGCCCCAGCATTTT,CASSQERGYQPQHF
TRBV5-3,.,.,16,TRBJ2-2,TGTGCCAGAAGCTTGTTTGGGACAACGAACACCGGGGAGCTGTTTTTT,CARSLFGTTNTGELFF
TRBV29-1,once,TRBD2,16,TRBJ2-7,TGCAGCGTTGGGACTAGCGGGAGTAGCTTCTCGCGGGAGCAGTACTTC,CSVGTSGSSFSREQYF
TRBV6-6,.,.,14,TRBJ1-1,TGTGCCAGCAGTTTCCGGGGAGGAGGCCCTGAAGCTTTCTTT,CASSFRGGGPEAFF
TRBV11-2,.,TRBD2,16,TRBJ2-6,TGTGCCAGCAGCCCAAGGGAGGGTCGTGGGGCCAACGTCCTGACTTTC,CASSPREGRGANVLTF
TRBV23-1,.,TRBD1,16,TRBJ2-4,TGCGCCAGCAGCAGCGAACAGGACAGGGGGCGCCCCCCACAGTACTTC,CASSSEQDRGRPPQYF
TRBV7-9,.,TRBD1,12,TRBJ1-1,TGTGCCAGCGAACGGGGGACAGGAGAAGCTTTCTTT,CASERGTGEAFF
TRBV7-3,.,TRBD2,15,TRBJ2-2,TGTGCCAGCAGCTTAGTGCGGGGGGACACCGGGGAGCTGTTTTTT,CASSLVRGDTGELFF
TRBV6-2/TRBV6-3,once,.,15,TRBJ1-4,TGTGCCAGCAGTCGGAGGACAGCGAGAAATGAAAAACTGTTTTTT,CASSRRTARNEKLFF
TRBV27,once,.,13,TRBJ2-1,TGTGCCAGCAGTTTCCGGACTCACAATGAGCAGTTCTTC,CASSFRTHNEQFF
TRBV19,.,.,14,TRBJ1-1,TGTGCCAGTAGTATAGGGTGGAGAGGAGCTGAAGCTTTCTTT,CASSIGWRGAEAFF
TRBV7-2,.,TRBD2,15,TRBJ2-5,TGTGCCAGCAGCCTTCGGCTGCGGGGGAGAGGTACCCAGTACTTC,CASSLRLRGRGTQYF
TRBV7-9,.,TRBD1,14,TRBJ1-5,TGTGCCAGCAGCTCCGAGGGGGACAGTCAGCCCCAGCATTTT,CASSSEGDSQPQHF
TRBV27,.,TRBD2,18,TRBJ2-1,TGTGCCAGCAGTCCACGGACTGGCGGGGGGGCCTCCTACAATGAGCAGTTCTTC,CASSPRTGGGASYNEQFF
TRBV14,.,.,14,TRBJ1-1,TGTGCCAGCAGCCAAGAGGGGGGGGGCACTGAAGCTTTCTTT,CASSQEGGGTEAFF
TRBV24-1,.,TRBD1,14,TRBJ2-1,TGTGCCACCAGCCCTAGACAGGGGAACAATGAGCAGTTCTTC,CATSPRQGNNEQFF
TRBV28,.,TRBD1,18,TRBJ2-7,TGTGCCAGCAGGCACGGACAGGGTGTAGTAGGGAGCTCCTACGAGCAGTACTTC,CASRHGQGVVGSSYEQYF
TRBV7-8,once,TRBD1,15,TRBJ2-2,TGTGCCAGCAGCTTATCAGGACAGGGCACCGGGGAGCTGTTTTTT,CASSLSGQGTGELFF
TRBV27,.,TRBD1,14,TRBJ1-1,TGTGCCAGCCGGACAGGGGTAGTAAACACTGAAGCTTTCTTT,CASRTGVVNTEAFF
TRBV14,.,TRBD1,17,TRBJ2-7,TGTGCCAGCAGCGCCCTTCTTCCGGGACAGGGTTGGAACGAGCAGTACTTC,CASSALLPGQGWNEQYF
TRBV3-1/TRBV3-2,once,TRBD2,15,TRBJ2-1,TGTGCCAGCAGCCAAGGGGCGGGGGGCCACAATGAGCAGTTCTTC,CASSQGAGGHNEQFF
TRBV18,.,.,13,TRBJ1-5,TGTGCCAGCACAACAGGGCCCAATCAGCCCCAGCATTTT,CASTTGPNQPQHF
TRBV5-1,.,.,14,TRBJ2-1,TGCGCCAGCAGCCTGTTTCGGGTTGGCAATGAGCAGTTCTTC,CASSLFRVGNEQFF
TRBV28,.,.,12,TRBJ2-1,TGTGCCAGCACCAGCTCCTACAATGAGCAGTTCTTC,CASTSSYNEQFF
TRBV10-2,.,.,15,TRBJ1-3,TGCGCCAGCAGTTTGGGGAGCAGTTCTGGAAACACCATATATTTT,CASSLGSSSGNTIYF
TRBV15,.,TRBD1,15,TRBJ2-7,TGTGCCACCAGCAGAGATTGGGGACAGACCTACGAGCAGTACTTC,CATSRDWGQTYEQYF
TRBV5-1,.,TRBD1,15,TRBJ2-7,TGCGCCAGCAGCAAGACAGGGGGAAGCTCCTACGAGCAGTACTTC,CASSKTGGSSYEQYF
TRBV6-2/TRBV6-3,.,.,16,TRBJ2-1,TGTGCCAGCAGTTACAGTTTCGGAATAGCAAGGAGTTCGGAGTTCTTC,CASSYSFGIARSSEFF
TRBV2,.,TRBD1,16,TRBJ1-1,TGTGCCAGCAGTGAAAGGGAGGCAGGGGGCAACACTGAAGCTTTCTTT,CASSEREAGGNTEAFF
TRBV12-3/TRBV12-4,.,.,13,TRBJ1-1,TGTGCCAGCAGCCCCCACACAAACACTGAAGCTTTCTTT,CASSPHTNTEAFF
TRBV3-1/TRBV3-2,.,TRBD2,15,TRBJ2-7,TGTGCCAGCAGCCAAGCCGCTAGCGGGGAATACGAGCAGTACTTC,CASSQAASGEYEQYF
TRBV14,.,.,15,TRBJ1-2,TGTGCCAGCAGCCCCCCGGGACACGATAACTATGGCTACACCTTC,CASSPPGHDNYGYTF